Below, 2 T cell receptor beta chains from the same sample are listed, as sequenced in a study of blood T cell repertoires in COVID-19 (dated by TCRdb to the early 2020s). The protocol used for the library was the immunoSEQ multiplex PCR assay. This immuneACCESS table, as held by TCRdb, lists in-frame sequences with V and J called but not all clones. Of the missing ones, under half trace to an unresolved V gene in checked studies; the others have no known cause. This sample has approximately 490,000 clones in its table, and about 88% of those were observed once. Under 9.5% of the sample lies in the top ten. The sample taken for sequencing was PBMCs or T cells enriched from blood (not recorded which). The origin of the receptors is an older woman who had recovered from COVID-19.

V gene TRBV7-9 combines with J gene TRBJ1-2, with 10 positions matching TRBD1. From germline, CDR1 is SEHNR and CDR2 FQNEAQ (reference sequence). V dropped 5 bases and J dropped 4; count of bases not matched to a gene: 10. The CDR3 sequence is 16 residues long. The CDR3 DNA reads TGTGCCAGCAGCCCGAGCGACAGGGGGCCGTTCTATGGCTACACCTTC. Translating gives CASSPSDRGPFYGYTF.

V and J are TRBV11-3 and TRBJ2-2; D possibly corresponds to TRBD1 (5 bases). Germline CDR1 reads SGHNT; CDR2 reads YENEEA. The V end lost 0 bases, the J end lost 3 bases, and 8 bases lay between the germline ends. The CDR3 loop spans 15 amino acids. CDR3 loop: CASSLEAGYTGELFF. The CDR3 DNA is TGTGCCAGCAGCTTAGAGGCAGGGTACACCGGGGAGCTGTTTTTT.